This TCR beta chain was sequenced for a study of OX40 agonist ivuxolimab in advanced cancers. Study-level information: Cancers in dose escalation were hepatocellular, melanoma, renal cell and head and neck. Over 30% of patients had received prior checkpoint inhibitor therapy.

In the case of this clone: The antigen is undetermined.

The CDR3 totals 14 residues. V shed 4 bases and J shed 0 bases, with 10 bases lying between them. Germline V gene data show CDR1 as SGHNT and CDR2 as YENEEA. Blood got drawn at baseline, again on cycle 4 day 1, and then on cycle 7 day 1. Regarding the study as a whole: Some nonresponders additionally presented with little normalized T-cell clonal expansion.

Using immunoSEQ multiplex PCR, the repertoire was profiled, and TCRdb retains in-frame clones only, with some absent. The sample carries 55,000 to 80,000 clones, roughly 90% recorded once. This sequence was found in an adult with an advanced solid tumor such as melanoma, head and neck, liver or kidney cancer. This rearrangement joins TRBV11-3 to TRBJ2-7, with D hard to call. The input for sequencing was CD4+ or CD8+ T cells sorted from blood, taken in a trial of the OX40 agonist ivuxolimab. CDR3 in amino acids: CASSSNSNSYEQYF. The CDR3 nucleotides read TGTGCCAGCAGCTCCAACAGTAACTCCTACGAGCAGTACTTC. The whole variable domain, remainder taken from reference TRBV11-3 and TRBJ2-7, is EAGVVQSPRYKIIEKKQPVAFWCNPISGHNTLYWYLQNLGQGPELLIRYENEEAVDDSQLPKDRFSAERLKGVDSTLKIQPAELGDSAVYLCASSSNSNSYEQYFGPGTRLTVT.